These 23 T cell receptor beta chains came from one sample sequenced in a study of identical twins. TCRdb re-called the 5' RACE reads through MiXCR, storing one row per CDR3 protein. Counted here are around 280,000 distinct CDR3 sequences, about 8.9% occurring once; the ten biggest clones make up over 2%. These data were likewise used in another study, on yellow fever vaccine responses in identical twins.

Sample: memory (CD45RO+) T cells sorted from blood. These receptor sequences come from a woman in her late teens or twenties in good health.

V and J are TRBV7-2 and TRBJ2-7, with 7 bases matching TRBD2. This CDR3 comprises 15 residues. V dropped 1 base and J dropped 3; count of bases not matched to a gene: 6. CDR1 is SGHTA and CDR2 is FQGNSA in the germline V gene. Here the CDR3 DNA reads TGTGCCAGCAGCTTAGATGGGAGCGGGATCTACGAGCAGTACTTC. Translated, it gives CASSLDGSGIYEQYF.

This clonotype turned up a few times. The chain couples TRBV28 to TRBJ2-1; a weak D match, TRBD1 (5 bases). This CDR3 is built from 15 residues. The germline V gene has CDR1 MDHEN and CDR2 SYDVKM. Between the trimmed V and J ends, which lost 7 bases and 2 bases, there was a span of 15 bases. The CDR3 here is CASNTGAGPYNEQFF. CDR3 sequence (DNA): TGTGCCAGCAACACAGGTGCCGGGCCCTACAATGAGCAGTTCTTC.

In this sample, this clonotype turned up a few times. This chain connects TRBV6-1 to TRBJ2-3, with D uncertain. Germline CDR1 reads MNHNS; CDR2 reads SASEGT. V dropped 2 bases and J dropped 0 bases, with 12 bases sitting between them. The CDR3 contains 16 residues. CDR3 protein: CASSEFGISSTDTQYF. The CDR3 DNA follows: TGTGCCAGCAGTGAATTTGGGATCTCTAGCACAGATACGCAGTATTTT.

This CDR3 reads CSARDGGQGDHGYTF. The CDR3 coding sequence is TGCAGTGCTAGAGATGGGGGACAGGGTGACCATGGCTACACCTTC. This rearrangement joins TRBV20-1 to TRBJ1-2; 9 bases fit TRBD1. Germline V gene lookup returns CDR1 DFQATT and CDR2 SNEGSKA (reference sequence). V shed 0 bases and J 6 bases; nucleotides not matched to a gene: 8. CDR3 size: 15 residues.

V is TRBV10-3 and J is TRBJ2-1; 8 nucleotides agree with TRBD2. Trimming at V came to 0 bases and at J to 6 bases, leaving 4 bases not matched to a gene. Germline CDR1 reads ENHRY; CDR2 reads SYGVKD. The CDR3 runs 15 residues. The DNA for the CDR3 is TGTGCCATCAGTGAGTCAAGCGGGAGTGCCAATGAGCAGTTCTTC. Residues: CAISESSGSANEQFF.

The genes are TRBV20-1 and TRBJ2-3; D is unclear. V was shortened by 5 bases and J by 1 base, with 10 bases between the two germline ends. Germline V gives CDR1 DFQATT, CDR2 SNEGSKA (reference sequence). This CDR3 has 13 residues. The CDR3 here is CSARTTGTDTQYF. The CDR3 bases are TGCAGTGCTCGTACCACAGGCACAGATACGCAGTATTTT.

This clonotype has a count of ten or more. The V gene is TRBV28, the J gene TRBJ1-5; D gene uncertain. CDR1 and CDR2 (germline): MDHEN, SYDVKM. This CDR3 contains 13 residues. V was clipped by 6 bases and J by 4 bases, with 10 bases between them. The CDR3 region has the DNA TGTGCCAGCAGAAAAACTAAGAATCAGCCCCAGCATTTT. Amino acid sequence: CASRKTKNQPQHF.

In its sample, this clonotype was seen many times. The chain links TRBV3-1 to TRBJ1-1; no firm D call. Trimming took 2 bases from V and 11 from J, leaving 15 bases between them. CDR1 and CDR2 (germline): LGHDT, YNNKEL (reference sequence). The CDR3 totals 13 residues. This CDR3 is CASSQSSQQGAFF. CDR3 nucleotide sequence: TGTGCCAGCAGCCAAAGTAGCCAACAAGGGGCTTTCTTT. Full variable domain (missing parts from reference TRBV3-1 and TRBJ1-1): DTAVSQTPKYLVTQMGNDKSIKCEQNLGHDTMYWYKQDSKKFLKIMFSYNNKELIINETVPNRFSPKSPDKAHLNLHINSLELGDSAVYFCASSQSSQQGAFFGQGTRLTVV.

The V call is TRBV5-1, the J call TRBJ2-1, with a weak D call TRBD2 (5 bases). From germline, CDR1 is SGHRS and CDR2 YFSETQ. This CDR3 comprises 14 residues. V gave up 0 bases and J gave up 7 bases, with 11 bases separating them. This CDR3 reads CASSLAAGPNEQFF. The CDR3 DNA sequence: TGCGCCAGCAGCTTGGCGGCGGGCCCGAATGAGCAGTTCTTC.

Many counts were recorded for this clonotype. The V and J genes are TRBV5-1 and TRBJ2-5, with D tentatively TRBD2 (6 bases). Germline CDR1 SGHRS, CDR2 YFSETQ. V was clipped by 4 bases and J by 1 base, with 11 bases between them. The CDR3 runs 14 residues. CDR3 residues: CASSDGSGQETQYF. The DNA of the CDR3 is TGCGCCAGCAGCGATGGTAGCGGCCAAGAGACCCAGTACTTC.

The chain couples TRBV2 to TRBJ2-5; D unclear. The CDR3 is made up of 11 amino acids. Trimming removed 7 bases from V and 2 bases from J, with 5 bases in between. Germline CDR1 and CDR2: SNHLY and FYNNEI. Here the CDR3 DNA reads TGTGCCAGCAACAAACAAGAGACCCAGTACTTC. Translated, it gives CASNKQETQYF.

The rearrangement joins TRBV5-1 to TRBJ2-7; D is unclear. The germline V gene has CDR1 SGHRS and CDR2 YFSETQ. CDR3 size: 16 residues. V was cut by 0 bases and J by 4 bases, with 17 bases left in between. CDR3 coding DNA: TGCGCCAGCAGCTTGGTTCAGGAAACGACACATTACGAGCAGTACGTC. As protein: CASSLVQETTHYEQYV.

The V and J genes are TRBV7-9 and TRBJ1-5; D unclear. Germline V gene lookup returns CDR1 SEHNR and CDR2 FQNEAQ (reference sequence). V dropped 4 bases and J dropped 1 base, with 2 bases sitting between them. This CDR3 has 12 amino acids. CDR3 sequence (DNA): TGTGCCAGCAGCTGGAGCAATCAGCCCCAGCATTTT. Amino acid sequence: CASSWSNQPQHF.

The sample holds many counts of this clonotype. The genes are TRBV10-3 and TRBJ2-7; 7 positions match TRBD2. V was pared by 4 bases and J by 3 bases, with 6 bases of the junction left unmatched. The CDR3 is made up of 14 amino acids. Germline lookup yields CDR1 ENHRY and CDR2 SYGVKD. The CDR3 region is CAISGRGSDYEQYF. The DNA of the CDR3 is TGTGCCATCAGTGGACGCGGGAGCGACTACGAGCAGTACTTC.

This clonotype was seen repeatedly, ten times or more. This sequence joins TRBV11-2 and TRBJ2-5; TRBD2 aligns across 7 bases. This CDR3 has 14 amino acids. Germline V CDR1 and CDR2: SGHAT, FQNNGV. Germline trimming cut 1 base from V and 9 bases from J; bases unmatched to any gene: 8. The CDR3 DNA is TGTGCCAGCAGCTTAGTGAGCGGGGTTGGAGCCCAGTACTTC. It encodes CASSLVSGVGAQYF.

V is TRBV27 and J is TRBJ2-7; D tentatively reads TRBD1 or TRBD2 (5 bases each). The CDR3 runs to 15 residues. Germline CDR1 MNHEY, CDR2 SMNVEV (reference sequence). V was pared by 3 bases and J by 5 bases, with 17 bases between. CDR3 in amino acids: CASSFLTSRGHEQYF. The DNA for the CDR3 is TGTGCCAGCAGTTTTCTCACATCCCGGGGCCACGAGCAGTACTTC.

The chain carries TRBV24-1 and TRBJ1-5, with 12 bases fitting TRBD1. Germline assignment: CDR1 KGHDR and CDR2 SFDVKD. Germline trimming cut 4 bases from V and 6 bases from J; bases unmatched to any gene: 3. CDR3 length equals 15 residues. CDR3 loop: CATSDGTGGFQPQHF. CDR3 bases: TGTGCCACCAGTGACGGGACAGGGGGCTTTCAGCCCCAGCATTTT.

This clonotype was observed a handful of times. The chain links TRBV7-2 to TRBJ2-2, with TRBD1 matching 8 bases. J lost 4 bases, V lost 5 bases, and 9 bases had no gene match. Germline-derived CDR1 and CDR2 are SGHTA and FQGNSA. This CDR3 has 16 residues. The CDR3 coding sequence is TGTGCCAGCAGCAGAGGACAGGGAAGGGGCACCGGGGAGCTGTTTTTT. Protein: CASSRGQGRGTGELFF.

In this sample, this clonotype turned up many times. The chain joins TRBV12-3 or TRBV12-4 to TRBJ1-2; maybe TRBD1 (6 bases). This CDR3 has 15 amino acids. Deletions cut 3 bases from V and 2 bases from J, with 13 bases between. This CDR3 reads CASSLGAGTNYGYTF. CDR3 DNA: TGTGCCAGCAGTTTGGGGGCAGGGACGAACTATGGCTACACCTTC.

This clonotype appeared many times. The chain employs TRBV4-2 and TRBJ1-6; D remains unclear. CDR3 length equals 19 residues. Germline V CDR1 and CDR2: LGHNA, YNFKEQ. V lost 4 bases and J 0 bases, leaving 19 bases between the germline ends. In DNA form, the CDR3 reads TGTGCCAGCAGCCCGACGTCGTCAGGCCTTGTCTCCTATAATTCACCCCTCCACTTT. It translates to CASSPTSSGLVSYNSPLHF.

At least ten counts were recorded for this clonotype. This rearrangement joins TRBV20-1 to TRBJ1-3, with 8 bases lining up with TRBD1. The CDR3 runs 15 residues. J was trimmed by 6 bases and V by 5 bases; bases with no gene match: 12. Germline V lookup: CDR1 DFQATT, CDR2 SNEGSKA (reference sequence). As DNA, the CDR3 is TGCAGTGCTGTCGGACAGGGACTATCTACAAACACCATATATTTT. Translation gives CSAVGQGLSTNTIYF.

This chain connects TRBV7-2 to TRBJ2-5; maybe TRBD1 (6 bases). This CDR3 comprises 15 residues. V dropped 1 base and J dropped 8 bases, with 17 bases sitting between them. Germline loops: CDR1 SGHTA, CDR2 FQGNSA. The CDR3 here is CASSLDRGPTGTQYF. CDR3 in DNA: TGTGCCAGCAGCTTAGATCGGGGACCGACAGGAACCCAGTACTTC.

The chain recombines TRBV12-2 with TRBJ2-1; the table's TRBD2 call for D was not verified on the DNA. TRBV12-2 is recorded as a pseudogene. This CDR3 region has 15 residues. The CDR3 sequence: CASRLGSRGEEEQFF. The CDR3, as DNA: TGTGCAAGTCGCTTAGGATCTAGGGGAGAGGAGGAGCAGTTCTTC.